This TCR beta chain was identified during a study of STAT5B mutations in CD4+ large granular lymphocyte leukemia. The junction had 2 bases not matched to a gene; V was cut back by 4 bases and J by 4 bases. Germline CDR1 LNHDA, CDR2 SQIVND (reference sequence). The CDR3 extends over 14 amino acids. TCRdb's copy holds only in-frame clones and misses some; the assay was immunoSEQ multiplex PCR. This sample has under 35,000 clones, with about 71% found just once. This chain connects TRBV19 to TRBJ2-3, with 10 bases fitting TRBD1. The specimen was CD4+ T cells from blood buffy coats. The TCR comes from a human donor in good health. CDR3 bases: TGTGCCAGTAGTAAGGGACAGGGGTCAGATACGCAGTATTTT. This encodes CASSKGQGSDTQYF.